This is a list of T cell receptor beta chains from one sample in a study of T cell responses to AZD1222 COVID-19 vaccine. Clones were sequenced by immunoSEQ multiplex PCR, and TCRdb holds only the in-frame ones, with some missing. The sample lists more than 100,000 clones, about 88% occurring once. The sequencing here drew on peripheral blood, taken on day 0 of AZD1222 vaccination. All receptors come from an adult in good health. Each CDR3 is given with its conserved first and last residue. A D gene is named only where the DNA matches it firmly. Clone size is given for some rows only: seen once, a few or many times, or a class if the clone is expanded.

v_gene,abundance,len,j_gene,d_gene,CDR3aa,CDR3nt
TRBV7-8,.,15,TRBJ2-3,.,CASSSTTSRPDTQYF,TGTGCCAGCAGCTCGACGACAAGTAGGCCAGATACGCAGTATTTT
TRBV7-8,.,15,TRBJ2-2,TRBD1,CASSSGQGVAGELFF,TGTGCCAGCAGCTCGGGACAGGGGGTCGCCGGGGAGCTGTTTTTT
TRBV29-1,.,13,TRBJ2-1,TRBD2,CSVRSGGYNEQFF,TGCAGCGTCCGAAGCGGGGGCTACAATGAGCAGTTCTTC
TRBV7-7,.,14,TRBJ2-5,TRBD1,CASSLDRHQETQYF,TGTGCTAGCAGCCTGGACAGGCATCAAGAGACCCAGTACTTC
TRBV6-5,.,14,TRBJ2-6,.,CASSSVSGANVLTF,TGTGCCAGCAGCTCAGTCTCTGGGGCCAACGTCCTGACTTTC
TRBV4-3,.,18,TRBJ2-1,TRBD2,CASSQDGVAGSSYNEQFF,TGCGCCAGCAGCCAAGATGGGGTAGCGGGTAGCTCCTACAATGAGCAGTTCTTC
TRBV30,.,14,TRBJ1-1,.,CAWGWRTVVTEAFF,TGTGCCTGGGGATGGAGGACAGTAGTAACTGAAGCTTTCTTT
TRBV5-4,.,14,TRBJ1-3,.,CASSLQSSGNTIYF,TGTGCCAGCAGCTTGCAGAGCTCTGGAAACACCATATATTTT
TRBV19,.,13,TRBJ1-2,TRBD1,CASRGQGNYGYTF,TGTGCCAGTAGAGGACAGGGGAACTATGGCTACACCTTC
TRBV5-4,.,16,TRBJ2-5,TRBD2,CASRRISGGAVETQYF,TGTGCCAGCCGGAGAATCAGCGGGGGGGCCGTAGAGACCCAGTACTTC
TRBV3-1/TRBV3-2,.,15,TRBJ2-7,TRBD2,CASSHPETSGYEQYF,TGTGCCAGCAGCCACCCCGAGACTAGCGGTTACGAGCAGTACTTC
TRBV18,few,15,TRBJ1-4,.,CASSPGVGPYEKLFF,TGTGCCAGCTCACCTGGCGTAGGGCCATACGAAAAACTGTTTTTT
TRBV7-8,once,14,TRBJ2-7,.,CASSLSGTTYEQYF,TGTGCCAGCAGCTTATCCGGGACAACCTACGAGCAGTACTTC
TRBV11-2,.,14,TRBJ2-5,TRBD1,CASRTPRGRETQYF,TGTGCCAGCAGAACCCCCAGGGGGCGAGAGACCCAGTACTTC
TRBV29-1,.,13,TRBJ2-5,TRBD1,CSVAGTGSETQYF,TGCAGCGTTGCCGGGACAGGTTCAGAGACCCAGTACTTC
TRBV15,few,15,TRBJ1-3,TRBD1,CATSRGTGKGNTIYF,TGTGCCACCAGCAGAGGGACAGGGAAAGGAAACACCATATATTTT
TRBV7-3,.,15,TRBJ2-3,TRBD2,CASSSSGGNTNTQYF,TGTGCCAGCAGCTCTAGCGGGGGGAATACGAATACGCAGTATTTT
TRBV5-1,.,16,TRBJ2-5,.,CASSLKGQLTGETQYF,TGCGCCAGCAGCTTGAAGGGACAATTGACCGGAGAGACCCAGTACTTC
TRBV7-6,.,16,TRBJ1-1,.,CASSSWRGQSNTEAFF,TGTGCCAGCAGCTCCTGGAGGGGCCAGTCGAACACTGAAGCTTTCTTT
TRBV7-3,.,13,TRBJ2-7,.,CASSSRATHEQYF,TGTGCCAGCAGCTCGCGGGCCACCCACGAGCAGTACTTC
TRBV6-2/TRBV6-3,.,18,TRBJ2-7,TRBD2,CASSYSSSGRETGYEQYF,TGTGCCAGCAGTTACTCGAGCAGCGGGAGGGAGACAGGCTACGAGCAGTACTTC
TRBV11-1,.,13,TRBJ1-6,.,CASSAGAPSPLHF,TGTGCCAGCAGCGCAGGGGCCCCCTCACCCCTCCACTTT
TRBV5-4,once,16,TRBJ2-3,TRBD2,CASSFPLAASTDTQYF,TGTGCCAGCAGCTTCCCACTAGCGGCTAGCACAGATACGCAGTATTTT
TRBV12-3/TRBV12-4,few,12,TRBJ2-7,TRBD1,CASSLNRGEQYF,TGTGCCAGCAGTTTGAACAGGGGCGAGCAGTACTTC
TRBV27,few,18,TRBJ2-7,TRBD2,CASSLVLVAGNTPYEQYF,TGTGCCAGCAGTTTAGTGTTGGTAGCGGGAAATACCCCCTACGAGCAGTACTTC
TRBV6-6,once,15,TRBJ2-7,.,CANLPDNDLTYEQYF,TGTGCCAACCTCCCCGACAACGACTTGACCTACGAGCAGTACTTC
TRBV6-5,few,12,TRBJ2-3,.,CASRPRGDTQYF,TGTGCCAGCAGGCCCAGGGGAGATACGCAGTATTTT
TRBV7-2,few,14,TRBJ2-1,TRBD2,CASSPQRGGPEQFF,TGTGCCAGCAGCCCACAGCGGGGGGGCCCTGAGCAGTTCTTC
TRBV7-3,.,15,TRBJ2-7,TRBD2,CASSLDSGGGYEQYF,TGTGCCAGCAGCTTAGATAGCGGGGGTGGCTACGAGCAGTACTTC
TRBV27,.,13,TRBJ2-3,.,CASSLRGGDTQYF,TGTGCCAGCAGTTTACGGGGTGGAGATACGCAGTATTTT
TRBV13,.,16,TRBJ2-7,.,CASSLGGRGSSYEQYF,TGTGCCAGCAGCTTAGGTGGGCGGGGATCCTCCTACGAGCAGTACTTC
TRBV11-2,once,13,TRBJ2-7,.,CASSRRAGGWQYF,TGTGCCAGCAGTCGAAGGGCAGGAGGCTGGCAGTACTTC
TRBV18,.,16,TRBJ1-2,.,CASSPVGLQRNYGYTF,TGTGCCAGCTCACCCGTGGGGTTACAACGAAACTATGGCTACACCTTC
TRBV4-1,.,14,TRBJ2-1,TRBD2,CASSQVRASGGQFF,TGCGCCAGCAGCCAAGTAAGGGCTAGCGGGGGGCAGTTCTTC
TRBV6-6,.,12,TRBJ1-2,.,CASSSDSYGYTF,TGTGCCAGCAGTTCGGACAGCTATGGCTACACCTTC
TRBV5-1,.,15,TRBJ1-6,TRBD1,CASSLRDRDNSPLHF,TGCGCCAGCAGCTTGCGGGACAGGGATAATTCACCCCTCCACTTT
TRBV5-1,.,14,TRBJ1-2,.,CASSLAGLGYGYTF,TGCGCCAGCAGCTTGGCGGGGCTGGGCTATGGCTACACCTTC
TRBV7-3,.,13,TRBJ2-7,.,CASSFGNSYEQYF,TGTGCCAGCAGCTTCGGAAACTCCTACGAGCAGTACTTC
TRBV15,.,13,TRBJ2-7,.,CATSSEQGYEQYF,TGTGCCACCAGCAGTGAACAGGGCTACGAGCAGTACTTC
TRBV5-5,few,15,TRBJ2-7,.,CASSYGSGGAYEQYF,TGTGCCAGCAGCTATGGCAGTGGGGGAGCCTACGAGCAGTACTTC
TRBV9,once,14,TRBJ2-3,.,CASSVGATTDTQYF,TGTGCCAGCAGCGTAGGGGCCACCACAGATACGCAGTATTTT
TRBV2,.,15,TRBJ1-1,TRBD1,CASSRGGQVNTEAFF,TGTGCCAGCAGTCGAGGGGGACAGGTGAACACTGAAGCTTTCTTT
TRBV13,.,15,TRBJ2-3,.,CASSLGSEGTDTQYF,TGTGCCAGCAGCTTGGGCAGCGAGGGCACAGATACGCAGTATTTT
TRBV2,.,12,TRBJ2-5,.,CASSGEQETQYF,TGTGCCAGCAGCGGGGAACAAGAGACCCAGTACTTC
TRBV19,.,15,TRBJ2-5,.,CASSKTTEYQETQYF,TGTGCCAGTAGTAAAACGACGGAGTACCAAGAGACCCAGTACTTC
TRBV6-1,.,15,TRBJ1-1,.,CASSEPAGASTEAFF,TGTGCCAGCAGTGAGCCGGCAGGGGCGAGCACTGAAGCTTTCTTT
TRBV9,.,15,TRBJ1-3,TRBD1,CASSGPQGVGNTIYF,TGTGCCAGCAGCGGACCTCAGGGGGTCGGAAACACCATATATTTT
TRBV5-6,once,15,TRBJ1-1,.,CASSPGRSGPPEAFF,TGTGCCAGCAGCCCCGGACGGTCTGGCCCCCCTGAAGCTTTCTTT
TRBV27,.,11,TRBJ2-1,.,CASSFYNEQFF,TGTGCCAGCAGTTTCTACAATGAGCAGTTCTTC
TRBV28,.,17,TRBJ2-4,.,CASSLFGQGKAKNIQYF,TGTGCCAGCAGTTTATTTGGGCAGGGTAAAGCCAAAAACATTCAGTACTTC
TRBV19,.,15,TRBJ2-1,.,CASSIAGRGNNEQFF,TGTGCCAGTAGTATAGCCGGGCGGGGTAACAATGAGCAGTTCTTC
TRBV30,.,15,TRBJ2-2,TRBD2,CAWSGRGGGTGELFF,TGTGCCTGGAGTGGCCGGGGGGGCGGTACCGGGGAGCTGTTTTTT
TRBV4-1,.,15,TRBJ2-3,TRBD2,CASELAGQGEDTQYF,TGCGCCAGCGAACTAGCGGGCCAGGGGGAAGATACGCAGTATTTT
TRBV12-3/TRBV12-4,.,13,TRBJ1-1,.,CASSLRSVTEAFF,TGTGCCAGCAGTTTACGCTCCGTCACTGAAGCTTTCTTT
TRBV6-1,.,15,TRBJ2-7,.,CASSEPPRSSYEQYF,TGTGCCAGCAGTGAGCCACCTAGGAGCTCCTACGAGCAGTACTTC